A single sample is the source of the 25 T cell receptor beta chains below, sequenced in a study of T cells in Graves' hyperthyroidism and ophthalmopathy. What was amplified from RNA transcripts were TCR beta CDR3 regions. When the TCR CDR3 underwent first-round RT-PCR, the HTBI primer set was used. TCRdb ran MiXCR on the multiplex PCR reads and lists one entry per CDR3 protein. The table has about half a million distinct CDR3 sequences, roughly 24% seen once; the top ten hold 11%. Material for sequencing was blood. The receptors shown here come from a woman in her twenties or thirties with Graves' ophthalmopathy.

This clonotype was seen at least ten times. CDR3 sequence reads: CAISEGQGAYEQYF. CDR3 nucleotide sequence: TGTGCCATCAGTGAGGGACAGGGCGCCTACGAGCAGTACTTC. This sequence joins TRBV10-3 and TRBJ2-7, with 8 bases aligning to TRBD1. The CDR3 covers 14 residues. Germline V gene lookup returns CDR1 ENHRY and CDR2 SYGVKD. Trimming took 2 bases from V and 2 from J; bases not matched to a gene: 2.

There are a few counts of this clonotype. The genes are TRBV12-5 and TRBJ1-3; D call uncertain. Trimming left V 4 bases short and J 0 bases short, with 4 bases between. CDR1 is LGHNT, CDR2 FRNRAP, per germline. CDR3 length: 13 residues. CDR3 nucleotide sequence: TGTGCTAGTGGTTCCAGCTCTGGAAACACCATATATTTT. Translated, it gives CASGSSSGNTIYF. Full variable domain (remainder filled in from reference TRBV12-5 and TRBJ1-3): DARVTQTPRHKVTEMGQEVTMRCQPILGHNTVFWYRQTMMQGLELLAYFRNRAPLDDSGMPKDRFSAEMPDATLATLKIQPSEPRDSAVYFCASGSSSGNTIYFGEGSWLTVV.

This clonotype occurred many times. For the CDR3, the DNA is TGTGCCAGCAGCTTGGCCCAGGCTAACTATGGCTACACCTTC. Translated: CASSLAQANYGYTF. V gene TRBV5-5 combines with J gene TRBJ1-2; D is ambiguous. Germline V lookup: CDR1 SGHKS, CDR2 YYEKEE (reference sequence). The V and J ends lost 0 bases and 0 bases respectively, with 6 bases between them. CDR3 size: 14 residues.

The genes are TRBV6-5 and TRBJ2-5; 8 bases agree with TRBD1. CDR1 and CDR2 from the germline V gene are MNHEY and SVGAGI. The CDR3 totals 15 residues. The ends lost 2 bases at V and 6 bases at J; junction bases unmatched: 8. The CDR3 DNA reads TGTGCCAGCAGTTACCCGACAGGGGAGGTACAGACCCAGTACTTC. Translation: CASSYPTGEVQTQYF.

This clonotype was counted many times. This chain connects TRBV6-1 to TRBJ1-6; D is undetermined. This CDR3 has 12 amino acids. Germline V CDR1 and CDR2: MNHNS, SASEGT. V dropped 6 bases and J dropped 7 bases, with 7 bases sitting between them. Written as DNA, the CDR3 is TGTGCCAGCAGATCCGGCAATTCACCCCTCCACTTT. Translating gives CASRSGNSPLHF.

Ten or more counts support this clonotype. This rearrangement joins TRBV12-3 or TRBV12-4 to TRBJ1-2; D not resolved. Trimming pared 5 bases from V and 1 base from J, leaving 14 bases between. The CDR3 contains 15 residues. For the CDR3, the DNA is TGTGCCAGCAGTACGGCTAGACGGGGTAACTATGGCTACACCTTC. Translation: CASSTARRGNYGYTF.

This clonotype was counted at least ten times. The chain couples TRBV20-1 to TRBJ1-1; D remains unclear. The CDR3 contains 12 residues. V was trimmed by 3 bases and J by 6 bases, leaving 11 bases between them. Germline loops: CDR1 DFQATT, CDR2 SNEGSKA (reference sequence). The CDR3 region has the DNA TGCAGTGCTAGGAATGCGGCGGCTGAAGCTTTCTTT. This codes for CSARNAAAEAFF.

This clonotype showed up many times. The genes are TRBV4-1 and TRBJ2-5, with 9 nucleotides matching TRBD1. CDR1 is MGHRA, CDR2 YSYEKL, per germline. Losses at the gene ends were 1 base for V and 5 bases for J; bases not matched to a gene: 5. The CDR3 contains 15 residues. The CDR3 DNA reads as TGCGCCAGCAGCCAAGGTGTCGGGACAGGGGAGACCCAGTACTTC. Its translation is CASSQGVGTGETQYF.

The rearrangement joins TRBV20-1 to TRBJ1-3; TRBD1 might be the D (6 bases). The CDR3 length is 15 residues. CDR1 is DFQATT and CDR2 is SNEGSKA in the germline V gene (reference sequence). V gave up 2 bases and J gave up 3 bases, with 14 bases separating them. In DNA, the CDR3 is TGCAGTGCTAGATTCCGGGGGGCTGGTGGAAACACCATATATTTT. Protein sequence: CSARFRGAGGNTIYF.

This clonotype was counted many times. CDR3: CASSFQGQGFPYEQYF. DNA for the CDR3: TGTGCCAGCAGTTTTCAAGGACAGGGATTTCCCTACGAGCAGTACTTC. This chain connects TRBV28 to TRBJ2-7; 8 positions match TRBD1. V trimming: 3 bases; J trimming: 2 bases; junction bases outside the gene matches: 9. From germline, CDR1 is MDHEN and CDR2 SYDVKM. This CDR3 contains 16 residues.

This clonotype has ten or more counts. This chain uses TRBV12-3 or TRBV12-4 with TRBJ1-2, with 10 bases aligning to TRBD1. This CDR3 has 13 amino acids. Unmatched junction bases numbered 4, after V lost 5 bases and J lost 7 bases. The CDR3 here is CASSGTGASGYTF. CDR3 nucleotides: TGTGCCAGCAGTGGGACAGGGGCATCTGGCTACACCTTC.

This chain uses TRBV12-3 or TRBV12-4 with TRBJ1-2; TRBD1 matches at 9 bases. The CDR3 has 13 residues. V gave up 6 bases and J gave up 5 bases; unmatched junction bases: 4. The CDR3 spells CASRGQGRYGYTF. The CDR3 nucleotides read TGTGCCAGCAGAGGACAGGGGAGGTATGGCTACACCTTC.

This sequence joins TRBV9 and TRBJ2-7; the match to TRBD2 covers 8 bases. The CDR3 covers 14 residues. Per germline, CDR1 SGDLS and CDR2 YYNGEE. Trimming at V came to 5 bases and at J to 5 bases, leaving 9 bases not matched to a gene. CDR3 loop: CASSRLAPGNEQYF. The CDR3 DNA reads TGTGCCAGCAGTCGACTAGCGCCAGGAAACGAGCAGTACTTC.

There are many counts of this clonotype. The chain couples TRBV6-5 to TRBJ1-1; D is uncertain. Germline V CDR1 and CDR2: MNHEY, SVGAGI. This CDR3 has 16 amino acids. V was trimmed by 1 base and J by 0 bases, leaving 12 bases between them. CDR3 region: CASSYWKGGMNTEAFF. The CDR3 DNA follows: TGTGCCAGCAGTTACTGGAAGGGTGGCATGAACACTGAAGCTTTCTTT.

This clonotype was seen ten or more times. The V and J genes are TRBV5-5 and TRBJ1-1; D might be TRBD1 (5 bases). The germline gives CDR1 SGHKS, CDR2 YYEKEE (reference sequence). Trimming took off 3 bases at V and 1 base at J, with 10 bases between the two ends. This CDR3 region has 14 residues. CDR3 sequence: CASSWGRENTEAFF. The CDR3 nucleotides read TGTGCCAGCAGCTGGGGCCGCGAGAACACTGAAGCTTTCTTT.

This clonotype was observed many times. This sequence joins TRBV7-2 and TRBJ1-5; tentatively, D is TRBD1 (5 bases). Trimming cost V 0 bases and J 7 bases, with 10 bases left between them. The CDR3 totals 14 residues. Germline CDR1 reads SGHTA; CDR2 reads FQGNSA. The chain's CDR3 is CASSLATREQPQHF. DNA of the CDR3: TGTGCCAGCAGCTTAGCTACCAGGGAACAGCCCCAGCATTTT.

At least ten counts were recorded for this clonotype. The rearrangement uses TRBV5-1 and TRBJ1-3; D is unresolved. The CDR3 contains 14 residues. The germline V gene encodes CDR1 SGHRS and CDR2 YFSETQ. Trimming removed 0 bases from V and 4 bases from J, with 8 bases in between. CDR3 residues: CASSLDAAGNTIYF. The CDR3 bases are TGCGCCAGCAGCTTGGATGCGGCCGGAAACACCATATATTTT.

This clonotype occurred many times. V usage is TRBV7-3 and J usage is TRBJ2-6; D gene ambiguous. Germline CDR1 SGHTA, CDR2 FQGTGA. The CDR3 has 15 residues. Trimming stripped 2 bases from V and 4 bases from J, with 9 bases between. CDR3 amino acids: CASSLWGSGANVLTF. CDR3 sequence (DNA): TGTGCCAGCAGCTTATGGGGTTCGGGGGCCAACGTCCTGACTTTC.

This clonotype appeared many times. V usage is TRBV11-1 and J usage is TRBJ2-5; unclear D gene. The V end was cut by 2 bases, the J end by 5 bases, with 3 bases between. The germline V gene encodes CDR1 SGHAT and CDR2 FQDESV (reference sequence). There are 11 residues in the CDR3. Written as DNA, the CDR3 is TGTGCCAGCAGCTTAATGGAGACCCAGTACTTC. It yields the protein CASSLMETQYF.

This clonotype was recorded at least ten times. This chain links TRBV5-1 with TRBJ1-1; tentative D call: TRBD1 (5 bases). Trimming cost V 4 bases and J 4 bases, with 14 bases left between them. This CDR3 region has 14 residues. Germline CDR1 is SGHRS and CDR2 is YFSETQ. CDR3 nucleotides: TGCGCCAGCAGCCCGGACACCGGGGGCACTGAAGCTTTCTTT. Protein: CASSPDTGGTEAFF.

This chain uses TRBV28 with TRBJ1-6; 9 nucleotides line up with TRBD1. The CDR3 is 15 residues long. V lost 5 bases and J lost 9; bases outside the gene matches: 8. CDR1 and CDR2 from the germline V gene are MDHEN and SYDVKM. The CDR3 is CASSIIQGAGSPLHF. The CDR3 coding sequence is TGTGCCAGCAGTATTATACAGGGGGCTGGTTCACCCCTCCACTTT.

This clonotype was counted at least ten times. The gene calls are TRBV6-1 and TRBJ1-2; D is undetermined. This CDR3 region has 13 residues. The germline V and J ends were trimmed by 6 bases and 4 bases, with 12 bases remaining between them. Per the germline V gene, CDR1 is MNHNS and CDR2 is SASEGT. The CDR3 DNA reads TGTGCCAGCAGGGACGGACGCGTCTATGGCTACACCTTC. It specifies CASRDGRVYGYTF.

This chain uses TRBV12-3 or TRBV12-4 with TRBJ2-7; D possibly uses TRBD1 or TRBD2 (6 bases each). V gave up 4 bases and J gave up 7 bases, with 17 bases separating them. The CDR3 covers 14 residues. The CDR3 sequence is CASSSSSGAGEQYF. The CDR3 region has the DNA TGTGCCAGCAGTTCATCTTCGGGGGCTGGTGAGCAGTACTTC.

This clonotype was seen many times. The gene calls are TRBV10-3 and TRBJ2-5, with D hard to call. The CDR3 sequence is 12 residues long. The ends were cut back, 3 bases at V and 3 bases at J, with 5 bases in the middle. Per the germline V gene, CDR1 is ENHRY and CDR2 is SYGVKD. CDR3 nucleotide sequence: TGTGCCATCAGTGACACCGAAGAGACCCAGTACTTC. This gives the protein CAISDTEETQYF.

The chain carries TRBV12-3 or TRBV12-4 and TRBJ1-2, with TRBD1 matching 7 bases. CDR3 length: 12 amino acids. Losses at the gene ends were 9 bases for V and 4 bases for J; bases not matched to a gene: 5. The CDR3 DNA follows: TGTGCCAGTGGACAGGAAGGCTATGGCTACACCTTC. This translates into CASGQEGYGYTF.